The rows below give T cell receptor beta chains drawn from one sample of a study of shared clonotypes between healthy human individuals. Assay used: immunoSEQ multiplex PCR; TCRdb lists only in-frame clones, some missing. The sample holds around 200,000 clones; approximately 61% are singletons and the top ten take under 11%. The sample taken for sequencing was memory CD4+ T cells sorted from blood. These receptors all come from a man younger than 45 in good health. CDR3s include the opening cysteine and the closing phenylalanine or tryptophan. The D gene is left open where the match is weak. Size is omitted from some rows. Given values are once, few, many or a class for expanded clones.

cdr3_aa	cdr3_nt	clone_size	d_call	v_call	j_call
CASSQGLDYAYEQYF	TGCGCCAGCAGCCAAGGACTGGACTACGCCTACGAGCAGTACTTC	.	.	TRBV4-1	TRBJ2-7
CASSYGGQSYEQYF	TGTGCCAGCAGTTACGGGGGACAGAGCTACGAGCAGTACTTC	.	TRBD1	TRBV6-5	TRBJ2-7
CASSVGPGGEQFF	TGTGCCAGCAGCGTGGGCCCCGGCGGTGAGCAGTTCTTC	few	.	TRBV9	TRBJ2-1
CAIWGRAGRGYTF	TGTGCCATCTGGGGTAGAGCAGGAAGGGGCTACACCTTC	many	.	TRBV6-5	TRBJ1-2
CASSLVVGRGRTNEKLFF	TGTGCCAGCAGCTTGGTAGTGGGCAGGGGGCGAACTAATGAAAAACTGTTTTTT	.	TRBD1	TRBV5-4	TRBJ1-4
CASKRAGEYGYTF	TGTGCCAGCAAAAGGGCGGGGGAGTATGGCTACACCTTC	once	.	TRBV6-5	TRBJ1-2
CASSLGQGYTGELFF	TGTGCCAGCAGCTTGGGACAGGGGTACACCGGGGAGCTGTTTTTT	.	TRBD1	TRBV11-1	TRBJ2-2
CASNPQASSYNEQFF	TGTGCCAGCAACCCACAGGCGAGCTCCTACAATGAGCAGTTCTTC	.	.	TRBV6-6	TRBJ2-1
CASSLVLRTGTNTGELFF	TGTGCCAGCAGCTTAGTTCTCCGGACAGGCACGAACACCGGGGAGCTGTTTTTT	.	TRBD1	TRBV11-2	TRBJ2-2
CVSNSYNEQFF	TGTGTGTCTAACTCCTACAATGAGCAGTTCTTC	.	.	TRBV25-1	TRBJ2-1
CASSTVGADTQYF	TGTGCCAGCAGCACCGTCGGCGCAGATACGCAGTATTTT	.	.	TRBV6-1	TRBJ2-3
CASSQEPSRGYNEQFF	TGCGCCAGCAGCCAAGAGCCGTCGCGGGGGTACAATGAGCAGTTCTTC	.	TRBD2	TRBV4-3	TRBJ2-1
CASSPGTSGKTQYF	TGTGCCAGCAGTCCCGGGACTAGTGGGAAGACCCAGTACTTC	.	TRBD2	TRBV2	TRBJ2-5
CASSLAGVHYEQYF	TGTGCCAGCAGCTTAGCGGGGGTGCACTACGAGCAGTACTTC	few	.	TRBV11-1	TRBJ2-7
CASSLGTDEKLFF	TGTGCCAGCAGCTTAGGGACAGATGAAAAACTGTTTTTT	.	.	TRBV7-9	TRBJ1-4